Included here is one TCR beta chain sequence, with context. Its antigen remains unidentified. The data derive from a study of beta chain features in type 1 diabetes. Study-level background: The number of sorted cells examined across all samples was fewer than 110,000,000.

The V gene's germline CDR1 is SGHDT and CDR2 YYEEEE. The V end lost 4 bases, the J end lost 1 base, and 11 bases lay between the germline ends. CDR3 length equals 14 residues. Per donor, one heparinised blood draw averaged roughly 120 mL. Sequenced material consisted of expressed TCRB transcripts (all of the isolated RNA was reverse transcribed). Libraries were prepared by immunoSEQ multiplex PCR; TCRdb keeps only in-frame clonotypes and omits some of them. The data show about 160,000 clones, 7.5% to 8.5% seen once. Study results and limitations: Shortening of TCRB CDR3s, moderate but significant, appeared in all four CD4+ subsets of Type 1 diabetes patients. The influence of HLA type on TCRB rearrangement stayed undetermined. Among patients, naive, central memory and Treg TCRB repertoires appeared more similar than among healthy donors.

Material for sequencing was central memory CD4+ T cells from blood. The source is a man younger than 30 with type 1 diabetes. J is TRBJ1-1 and V is TRBV5-6, with unresolved D. Written as DNA, the CDR3 is TGTGCCAGCAGCCGACCTGCAGGGAACACTGAAGCTTTCTTT. Protein product: CASSRPAGNTEAFF. Supplemented by reference TRBV5-6 and TRBJ1-1, the full variable domain reads DAGVTQSPTHLIKTRGQQVTLRCSPKSGHDTVSWYQQALGQGPQFIFQYYEEEERQRGNFPDRFSGHQFPNYSSELNVNALLLGDSALYLCASSRPAGNTEAFFGQGTRLTVV.